The source of this TCR beta chain is a study of CD8 T cells in ankylosing spondylitis. The study, taken as a whole, reports: Seemingly distinctive of ankylosing spondylitis blood was a TCR beta motif formed by eight highly homologous variants. Some motif variants had been reported before (in reactive arthritis synovial fluid and blood).

Libraries for TCR beta were made by quantitative 5'-RACE with molecular barcodes. TCRdb re-called the 5' RACE reads with MiXCR, one entry per CDR3 protein. The sample yields more than 600,000 distinct CDR3 sequences, 15% to 20% seen once. The germline CDR1 and CDR2 sequences are LNHDA and SQIVND (reference sequence). The V end was cut by 0 bases, the J end by 7 bases, with 13 bases between. There are 16 residues in the CDR3. On this clonotype itself: Its antigen is unidentified.

The receptor was isolated from a male donor with ankylosing spondylitis. The chain links TRBV19 to TRBJ1-6; D gene unclear. The specimen was blood, either unsorted or a sorted T cell fraction (not recorded which). The CDR3, as DNA: TGTGCCAGTAGTATAGATCGCGGCGGACTCAATTCACCCCTCCACTTT. This translates into CASSIDRGGLNSPLHF.